One and the same sample provided the 4 T cell receptor beta chains below, sequenced in a study of T cell changes during pregnancy in multiple sclerosis. This table comes from immunoSEQ multiplex PCR, and its TCRdb copy is limited to in-frame clones, with some not included. The sample holds under 40,000 clones, 90% seen once. The sample consisted of CD4+ T cells from peripheral blood mononuclear cells, taken in the second trimester of pregnancy. The receptors stem from a female donor with multiple sclerosis, enrolled in a pregnancy study.

The chain employs TRBV30 and TRBJ2-5; tentative D call: TRBD2 (6 bases). Germline lookup yields CDR1 GTSNPN and CDR2 SVGIG (reference sequence). V was trimmed by 5 bases and J by 5 bases, leaving 15 bases between them. The CDR3 is 13 residues long. CDR3: CAWSMEGLETQYF. The CDR3 DNA reads TGTGCCTGGTCAATGGAGGGTCTGGAGACCCAGTACTTC.

The gene calls are TRBV30 and TRBJ2-3; D gene unclear. V was cut by 1 base and J by 6 bases, with 17 bases left in between. Germline V gene sequence: CDR1 GTSNPN, CDR2 SVGIG (reference sequence). The CDR3 consists of 15 residues. CDR3 in amino acids: CAWSAPSDFADTQYF. DNA for the CDR3: TGTGCCTGGAGTGCTCCTTCAGACTTTGCGGATACGCAGTATTTT.

The chain uses TRBV5-1 and TRBJ1-2, with TRBD1 identical over 7 bases. The V and J ends lost 3 bases and 8 bases, in that order; junction bases with no gene match: 7. Germline lookup yields CDR1 SGHRS and CDR2 YFSETQ. The CDR3 totals 13 residues. DNA for the CDR3: TGCGCCAGCAGCTCCGAGGGGGCCGGCGGCTACACCTTC. Protein: CASSSEGAGGYTF.

In DNA form, the CDR3 reads TGTGCCAGCAGCCTCCGAGATACGCAGTATTTT. Amino acid sequence: CASSLRDTQYF. The chain has TRBV13 and TRBJ2-3; D is unclear. V dropped 5 bases and J dropped 5 bases, with 5 bases sitting between them. Germline V gene sequence: CDR1 PRHDT, CDR2 FYEKMQ (reference sequence). The CDR3 loop spans 11 amino acids.